This T cell receptor beta chain is from a study of technical replicates of blood from a handful of donors. Germline CDR1 and CDR2: LNHDA and SQIVND (reference sequence). With 5 bases removed from V and 1 base from J, the gap between germline ends came to 12 bases. CDR3 length equals 14 residues. The table came from immunoSEQ multiplex PCR; TCRdb's copy has only in-frame clones and leaves some out. The table shows tens of thousands of clones, with about 96% occurring only once. V and J are TRBV19 and TRBJ2-7, with D tentatively TRBD1 (6 bases). The TCR sequence derives from a human donor in good health. The sequencing input was T cells isolated from PBMCs. The chain's CDR3 is CASSPGVNSYEQYF. DNA of the CDR3: TGTGCCAGTAGTCCAGGGGTCAATTCCTACGAGCAGTACTTC.